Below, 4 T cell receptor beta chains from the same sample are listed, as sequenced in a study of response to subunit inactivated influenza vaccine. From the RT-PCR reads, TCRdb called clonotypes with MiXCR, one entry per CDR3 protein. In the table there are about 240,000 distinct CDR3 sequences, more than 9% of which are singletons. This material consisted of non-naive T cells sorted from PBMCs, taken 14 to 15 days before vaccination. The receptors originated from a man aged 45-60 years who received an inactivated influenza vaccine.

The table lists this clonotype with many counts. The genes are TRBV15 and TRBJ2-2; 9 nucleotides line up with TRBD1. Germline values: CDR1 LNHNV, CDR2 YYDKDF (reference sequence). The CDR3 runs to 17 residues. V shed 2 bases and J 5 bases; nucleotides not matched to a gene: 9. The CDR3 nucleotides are TGTGCCACCAGCAGAACCATGACAGGGGGATTAACCGGGGAGCTGTTTTTT. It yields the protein CATSRTMTGGLTGELFF.

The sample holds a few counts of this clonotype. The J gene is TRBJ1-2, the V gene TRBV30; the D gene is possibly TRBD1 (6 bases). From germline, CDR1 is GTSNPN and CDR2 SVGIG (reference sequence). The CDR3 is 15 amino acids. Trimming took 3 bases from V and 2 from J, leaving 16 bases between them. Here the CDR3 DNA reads TGTGCCTGGAGCTACATTAGCCAGGGGAACTATGGCTACACCTTC. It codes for CAWSYISQGNYGYTF. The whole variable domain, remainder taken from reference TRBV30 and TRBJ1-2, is SQTIHQWPATLVQPVGSPLSLECTVEGTSNPNLYWYRQAAGRGLQLLFYSVGIGQISSEVPQNLSASRPQDRQFILSSKKLLLSDSGFYLCAWSYISQGNYGYTFGSGTRLTVV.

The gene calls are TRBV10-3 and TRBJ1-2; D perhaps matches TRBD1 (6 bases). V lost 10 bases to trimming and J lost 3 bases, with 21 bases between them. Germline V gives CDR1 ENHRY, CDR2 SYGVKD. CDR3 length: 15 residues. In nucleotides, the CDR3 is TGTGCCACCGCTGACCAAGGGGGGAGGGACTATGGCTACACCTTC. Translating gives CATADQGGRDYGYTF.

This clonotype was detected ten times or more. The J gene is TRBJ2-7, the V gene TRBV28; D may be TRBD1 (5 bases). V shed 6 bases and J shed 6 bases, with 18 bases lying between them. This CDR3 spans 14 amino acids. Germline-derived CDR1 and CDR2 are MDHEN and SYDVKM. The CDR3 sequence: CASSSSGNPGEQYF. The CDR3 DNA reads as TGTGCCAGCAGCTCCTCAGGGAACCCTGGCGAGCAGTACTTC.